This T cell receptor beta chain was captured by sequencing in a study of T cells in Graves' hyperthyroidism and ophthalmopathy (dated by TCRdb to the late 2010s). For context, the study as a whole: Peripheral blood was sampled at the time of initial diagnosis, prior to any treatment. The 100 or so discovery patients were divided at random into training and test sets in a 7:3 ratio. Once sampling was done, hyperthyroidism patients were given methimazole at a starting dose of 30 mg daily, whereas ophthalmopathy patients were given high-dose intravenous methylprednisolone. To identify distinguishing TCR V-J signatures, a discovery cohort of about 100 patients was used, comprising 43 with Graves' ophthalmopathy and 57 with stable Graves' hyperthyroidism. The study also compared thyroid tissue and blood T-cell repertoires from a handful of Graves' hyperthyroidism patients. Prospective prediction of ophthalmopathy was tested in an independent validation cohort consisting of fewer than 20 hyperthyroidism patients and about 17 patients who later progressed to ophthalmopathy. The paper describes TCR Vbeta CDR3 sequencing of 135 peripheral blood samples, made up of about 40 ophthalmopathy patients, around 73 hyperthyroidism patients and 17 progressor patients.

Graves' hyperthyroidism was defined as stable when no progression to ophthalmopathy occurred over 18 months of follow-up. Hyperthyroidism patients were newly diagnosed, had a disease duration of under 2 months, and were aged 18 to 65 years. Exclusion was applied to patients with uncontrolled infections, other autoimmune diseases, pregnancy or lactation. Diagnoses were based on clinical symptoms, serum thyroxine and TRAb, thyroid ultrasound and orbital computed tomography. Ficoll-Paque density gradient centrifugation was used to isolate PBMCs from 9.5 to 10 ml of fresh peripheral blood. Trizol reagent was used to extract total RNA, and RNA quality was then checked on an Agilent 2100 Bioanalyzer. The paper's findings and limits, for the study overall: In validation, the model predicted progression to ophthalmopathy with approximately 69% sensitivity and roughly 72% specificity, a median of about 6.7 months before onset. Sample size was not statistically predetermined, and blinding of investigators to group allocation was not performed. Ophthalmopathy was separated from stable hyperthyroidism by a 13 V-J signature model, with around 90% sensitivity and about 84% specificity obtained in cross-validation and 80%/75% obtained in testing. Most expanded thyroid clonotypes (frequency above 0.001) were also detected in blood, suggesting blood repertoires may reflect thyroid immune responses.

This clonotype was found many times. This clone's antigen is unknown. One base away there is no much larger clone; base qualities are not given. TCR beta CDR3 regions were amplified from RNA transcripts. For the first round of RT-PCR on the TCR CDR3, the HTBI primer set was used together with the Qiagen OneStep RT-PCR kit. A second multiplex PCR round built the libraries, followed by size selection and purification. The libraries were sequenced on an Illumina HiSeq2000 using paired-end 100 bp reads. As for how the authors treated the data: SOAPnuke was used to process the raw data, with reads discarded if the reads contained adapters or uncalled bases, had a mean Phred below 15, or lacked an exact constant-primer or identifier match. COPE v1.2.5 was used to merge the high-quality paired reads, and each unique nucleotide sequence was defined as a clonotype. Clonotypes were aligned to IMGT TRBV, TRBD and TRBJ reference segments using MiTCR v1.1. Analysis was restricted to V-J combinations with a frequency above 0.0001, which covered about 99% of repertoires. The TCS score was defined as F50 (clonal expansion) divided by E x V (chaos), with BLOSUM62-based TCRdist calculated between CDR3 peptides within each V-J. Welch's t-statistics and random forest reduced just over 500 V-J features to 10 to 15, which were used in a naive Bayes classifier (R e1071). TCRdb trimmed public reads at Q25 via fastp, called clones via MiXCR and kept in-frame beta chains. Here each entry gathers all rows of one CDR3 protein and keeps the most common genes and DNA. The V and J calls here are based on TCRdb, not the publication. The sample table shows hundreds of thousands of distinct CDR3 sequences, and 15% to 19% are seen once. Jointly, the top ten make up roughly 14% of the sample.

The V and J ends are trimmed by 6 bases and 1 base, leaving 18 bases between them. The germline V gene (reference sequence) supplies CDR1 DFQATT and CDR2 SNEGSKA. The CDR3, from cysteine to phenylalanine, totals 15 residues. Solely the CDR3 DNA is kept, with 45 bases framed from the first base. Sequencing was performed on blood. The sequence derives from a woman between 18 and 29 years old with Graves' hyperthyroidism. The sequence links TRBV20-1 to TRBJ2-5; TRBD1 is a possible D gene, resting on 5 matching bases. The DNA is as follows: TGCAGTGCACCCCCTCCAGGGCTAGGCCAAGAGACCCAGTACTTC. Its amino acids are CSAPPPGLGQETQYF.